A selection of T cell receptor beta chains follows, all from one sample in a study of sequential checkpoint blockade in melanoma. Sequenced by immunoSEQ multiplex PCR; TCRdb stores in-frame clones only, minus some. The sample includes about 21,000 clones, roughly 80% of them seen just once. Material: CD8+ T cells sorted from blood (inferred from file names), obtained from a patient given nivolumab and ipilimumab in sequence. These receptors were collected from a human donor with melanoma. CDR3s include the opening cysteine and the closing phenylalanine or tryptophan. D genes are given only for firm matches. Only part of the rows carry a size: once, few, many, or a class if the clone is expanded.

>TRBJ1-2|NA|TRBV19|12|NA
TGTGCCAGTAGGGACGATGGACTTGGCTACACCTTC
CASRDDGLGYTF
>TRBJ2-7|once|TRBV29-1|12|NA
TGCAGCGTTGAATGGAGCCCGTACGAGCAGTACTTC
CSVEWSPYEQYF
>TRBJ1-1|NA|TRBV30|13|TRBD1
TGTGCCAGACGGGACAGGGGGTACACTGAAGCTTTCTTT
CARRDRGYTEAFF
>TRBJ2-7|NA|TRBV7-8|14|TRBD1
TGTGCCAGCAGCCAGAGGTGGGACAGCTACGAGCAGTACTTC
CASSQRWDSYEQYF
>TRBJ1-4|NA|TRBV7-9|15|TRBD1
TGTGCCAGCAGCTCCTTGACAGGGCGCGGTGAAAAACTGTTTTTT
CASSSLTGRGEKLFF
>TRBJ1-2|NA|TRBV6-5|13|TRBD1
TGTGCCAGCCGGGACAGGGTCTTCTTTGGCTACACCTTC
CASRDRVFFGYTF
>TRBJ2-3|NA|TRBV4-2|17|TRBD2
TGTGCCAGCAGCCAGGCCCTGCTAGCGGGAGAGGGGGATTGGAAGTATTTT
CASSQALLAGEGDWKYF
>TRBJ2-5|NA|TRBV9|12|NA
TGTGCCAGCAGCGCCTCAGAGGGGACCCAGTACTTC
CASSASEGTQYF
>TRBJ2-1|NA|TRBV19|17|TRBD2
TGTGCCAGTAGTATGACTAGCGGGAGCGTGGTGATCTATGAGCAGTTCTTC
CASSMTSGSVVIYEQFF
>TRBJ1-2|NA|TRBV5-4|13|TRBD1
TGTGCCAGCCGGGACAGGGCTGGCTATGGCTACACCTTC
CASRDRAGYGYTF
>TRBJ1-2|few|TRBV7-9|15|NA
TGTGCCAGCAGCCAAGTCAACAACCCGGGGGATGGCTACACCTTC
CASSQVNNPGDGYTF
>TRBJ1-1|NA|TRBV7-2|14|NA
TGTGCCAGCTACACAGTGGGGGGGAACACTGAAGCTTTCTTT
CASYTVGGNTEAFF
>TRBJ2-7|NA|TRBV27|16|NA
TGTGCCAGCAGTTTATCGCGGGGGCAGGGGTTAGGCGAGCAGTACTTC
CASSLSRGQGLGEQYF
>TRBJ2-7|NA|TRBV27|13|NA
TGTGCCAGCAGGGGGGGTCTTTCCTACGAGCAGTACTTC
CASRGGLSYEQYF
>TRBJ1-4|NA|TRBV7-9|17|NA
TGTGCCAGCAGCTTACCGTCCATAGGGGTGAATAATGAAAAACTGTTTTTT
CASSLPSIGVNNEKLFF
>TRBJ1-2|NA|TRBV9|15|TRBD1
TGTGCCAGCAGCGTAAACAGGGGCACGAACTATGGCTACACCTTC
CASSVNRGTNYGYTF
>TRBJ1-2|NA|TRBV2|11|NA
TGTGCCAGCACAGGGGAGGGGGGCTACACCTTC
CASTGEGGYTF
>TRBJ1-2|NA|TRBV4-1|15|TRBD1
TGCGCCAGCACCCTTCGGGACAGGGGCCCCTATGGCTACACCTTC
CASTLRDRGPYGYTF
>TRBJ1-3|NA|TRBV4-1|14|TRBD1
TGCGCCAGCAGCCACGTCCAGGGGGAAAACACCATATATTTT
CASSHVQGENTIYF
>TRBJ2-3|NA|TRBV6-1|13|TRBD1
TGTGCCAGCCGGGACAGGGGAACAGATACGCAGTATTTT
CASRDRGTDTQYF
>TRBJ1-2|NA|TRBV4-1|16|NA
TGCGCCAGCAGCCAAGATGGAGGAAACTCAAACTATGGCTACACCTTC
CASSQDGGNSNYGYTF
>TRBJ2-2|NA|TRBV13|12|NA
TGTGCCAGCAGCCAAATCACCGGGGAGCTGTTTTTT
CASSQITGELFF
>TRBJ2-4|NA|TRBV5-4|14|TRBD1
TGTGCCAGGAACAGGGGGAAGAGGAAAAACATTCAGTACTTC
CARNRGKRKNIQYF
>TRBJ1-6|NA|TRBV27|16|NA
TGTGCCAGCAGTTTAGTCCCCAGGGCCCCTAATTCACCCCTCCACTTT
CASSLVPRAPNSPLHF
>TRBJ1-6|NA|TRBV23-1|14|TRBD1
TGCGCCAGCAGTCAATGGGACAGGGGTGCACCCCTCCACTTT
CASSQWDRGAPLHF
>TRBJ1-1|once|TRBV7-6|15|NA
TGTGCCAGCAGCTTTATCTCAGGGGAGGGCACTGAAGCTTTCTTT
CASSFISGEGTEAFF
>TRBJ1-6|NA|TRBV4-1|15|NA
TGCGCCAGCAGCCCTCGGTGGGAGGGGTCTTCACCCCTCCACTTT
CASSPRWEGSSPLHF
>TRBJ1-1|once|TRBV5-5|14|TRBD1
TGTGCCAGCAGCTTGGGGGACAGGGCATGGGGGGCTTTCTTT
CASSLGDRAWGAFF
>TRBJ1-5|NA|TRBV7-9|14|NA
TGTGCCAGCAGCCCCGACAGATCCAATCAGCCCCAGCATTTT
CASSPDRSNQPQHF
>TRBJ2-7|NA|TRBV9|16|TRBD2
TGTGCCAGCAGCGTAGGAGGCGGGAGGGGCTCCTACGAGCAGTACTTC
CASSVGGGRGSYEQYF
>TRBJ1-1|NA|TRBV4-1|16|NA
TGCGCCAGCAGCGCCAGACTCAAGGCAAGAGACACTGAAGCTTTCTTT
CASSARLKARDTEAFF
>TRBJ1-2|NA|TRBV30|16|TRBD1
TGTGCCTGGAGTGTGAAGACAGGGGCGAAGAGCTATGGCTACACCTTC
CAWSVKTGAKSYGYTF
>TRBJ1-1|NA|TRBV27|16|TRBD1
TGTGCCAGCAGTCACCGACCGGGACAGGGGAGGTCTGAAGCTTTCTTT
CASSHRPGQGRSEAFF
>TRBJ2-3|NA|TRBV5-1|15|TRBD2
TGCGCCAGCAGCACCCAGCGGGAGTCTTCAAATACGCAGTATTTT
CASSTQRESSNTQYF
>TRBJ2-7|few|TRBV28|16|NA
TGTGCCAGCAGTTTTTCCCGACTGGGAGGATCTGACGAGCAGTACTTC
CASSFSRLGGSDEQYF
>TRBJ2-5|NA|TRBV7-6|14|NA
TGTGCCAGCAGCTGGGGGACAAGACAAGAGACCCAGTACTTC
CASSWGTRQETQYF
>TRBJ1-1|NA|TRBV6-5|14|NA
TGTGCCAGCAGTTATCAGGGCACGGGGGTTGGGGCTTTCTTT
CASSYQGTGVGAFF
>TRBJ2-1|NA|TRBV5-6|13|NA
TGTGCCAGCAGCCAGACAGTTAACAATGAGCAGTTCTTC
CASSQTVNNEQFF
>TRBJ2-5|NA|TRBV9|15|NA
TGTGCCAGCAGCGAGTGGGGCTCAGGTATAGAGACCCAGTACTTC
CASSEWGSGIETQYF
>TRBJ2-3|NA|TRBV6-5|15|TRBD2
TGTGCCAGCCGTCTACTAGCGGGGGGGCAGGATACGCAGTATTTT
CASRLLAGGQDTQYF
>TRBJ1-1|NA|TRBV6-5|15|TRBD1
TGTGCCAGCAGTCTGGACAGGTTCGGGAACACTGAAGCTTTCTTT
CASSLDRFGNTEAFF
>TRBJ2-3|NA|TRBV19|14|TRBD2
TGTGCCAGTAGTTGGGGGGAGGGAATCAATACGCAGTATTTT
CASSWGEGINTQYF
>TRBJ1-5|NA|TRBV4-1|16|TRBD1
TGCGCCAGCAGCCCCGACAGGGGCTTGAGCAATCAGCCCCAGCATTTT
CASSPDRGLSNQPQHF
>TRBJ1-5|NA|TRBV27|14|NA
TGTGCCACTGCCCCGGGGGAGGGAGATCAGCCCCAGCATTTT
CATAPGEGDQPQHF
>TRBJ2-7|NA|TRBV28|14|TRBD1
TGTGCCAGCAGTTTTGTAGGACAGGGCTACGAGCAGTACTTC
CASSFVGQGYEQYF
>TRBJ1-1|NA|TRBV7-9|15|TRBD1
TGTGCCAGCAGCCCCTGGACAGGGGTAAACATTGAAGCTTTCTTT
CASSPWTGVNIEAFF
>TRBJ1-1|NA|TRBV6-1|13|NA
TGTGCCAGCAGTCGACTGAAGAACACTGAAGCTTTCTTT
CASSRLKNTEAFF
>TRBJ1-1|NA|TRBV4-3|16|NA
TGCGCCAGCAGCCAGAAGTGGACAGCCATGAACACTGAAGCTTTCTTT
CASSQKWTAMNTEAFF
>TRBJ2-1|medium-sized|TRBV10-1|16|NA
TGCGCCAGCAGCACTGCAGGGGCCGACTCCTACAATGAGCAGTTCTTC
CASSTAGADSYNEQFF
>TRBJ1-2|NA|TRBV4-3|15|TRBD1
TGCGCCAGCAGCCAAGATTTGGGACAGGGGAATGGCTACACCTTC
CASSQDLGQGNGYTF